A single sample is the source of the 3 T cell receptor beta chains below, sequenced in a study of radiotherapy plus CTLA-4 blockade in lung cancer. Using immunoSEQ multiplex PCR, the repertoire was profiled, and TCRdb retains in-frame clones only, with some absent. The data contain roughly 90,000 clones, 78% of them seen just once; the ten biggest clones take up approximately 4%. Sequences were derived from peripheral blood, sampled from a patient treated with radiotherapy plus ipilimumab. The source is a human donor with non-small cell lung cancer who had a partial response to radiotherapy plus ipilimumab. Some clones in this sample may be carry-over from other donors' samples.

The V gene is TRBV11-2, the J gene TRBJ1-3, with D maybe TRBD1 (6 bases). The CDR3 has 14 amino acids. The germline CDR1 and CDR2 sequences are SGHAT and FQNNGV. Trimming cost V 5 bases and J 2 bases, with 10 bases left between them. The CDR3 loop is CASSSNRAGNTIYF. The CDR3 DNA is TGTGCCAGCAGCAGTAACAGGGCTGGAAACACCATATATTTT.

This clone has just a few counts. The chain uses TRBV5-6 and TRBJ2-5; D possibly corresponds to TRBD2 (5 bases). Germline V gene sequence: CDR1 SGHDT, CDR2 YYEEEE. V shed 3 bases and J shed 5 bases, with 11 bases lying between them. This CDR3 spans 13 amino acids. DNA of the CDR3: TGTGCCAGCAGCTGGCAGCGCGGGGAGACCCAGTACTTC. Its protein product is CASSWQRGETQYF.

The CDR3 loop reads CASSLRLGQGRRGEAFF. The CDR3 DNA reads TGTGCCAGCAGCTTAAGGCTGGGACAGGGTCGGAGGGGGGAAGCTTTCTTT. The V and J genes are TRBV11-3 and TRBJ1-1; 9 bases fit TRBD1. The CDR3 has 17 residues. Unmatched junction bases numbered 15, after V lost 2 bases and J lost 8 bases. Per the germline V gene, CDR1 is SGHNT and CDR2 is YENEEA.